Listed below are T cell receptor beta chains from one sample, sequenced in a study of shared clonotypes between healthy human individuals. Data came from immunoSEQ multiplex PCR; TCRdb stores just in-frame clones and leaves some out. The table lists some 2 million clones, around 95% of them singletons, with roughly 0.13% in the top ten. Sequenced input: naive CD4+ T cells sorted from blood. Receptor source: a young man in good health. The CDR3 runs from the conserved cysteine through the conserved F or W. The D gene is left open where the match is weak. Where a row states a size, it is once, few, many or the class of an expanded clone; other rows omit it.

v_gene	d_gene	abundance	j_gene	CDR3nt	CDR3aa
TRBV5-1	-	-	TRBJ1-1	TGCGCCAGCAGCAGATCTGGGAGCGGCACTGAAGCTTTCTTT	CASSRSGSGTEAFF
TRBV11-2	-	-	TRBJ2-3	TGTGCCAGCAGGACCCGACTAGGCACAGATACGCAGTATTTT	CASRTRLGTDTQYF
TRBV2	-	-	TRBJ1-2	TGTGCCAGCAGTGTCAGGGAAGTTCATGGCTACACCTTC	CASSVREVHGYTF
TRBV30	-	-	TRBJ1-1	TGTGCCTGGAGTGAAAGGTTGAGGGGCACTGAAGCTTTCTTT	CAWSERLRGTEAFF
TRBV6-1	-	-	TRBJ1-1	TGTGCCAGCAGGGCTGCTGGCACTGAAGCTTTCTTT	CASRAAGTEAFF
TRBV28	TRBD1	-	TRBJ1-2	TGTGCCAGCACGGACAGGGGGCGCTGGGTCAAGTCTGGCTACACCTTC	CASTDRGRWVKSGYTF
TRBV7-2	-	-	TRBJ2-3	TGTGCCAGCAGCCGCCGCACAGATACGCAGTATTTT	CASSRRTDTQYF
TRBV15	TRBD2	-	TRBJ2-3	TGTGCCACCAGCTCACTAGCGGAGCTCACAGATACGCAGTATTTT	CATSSLAELTDTQYF
TRBV10-2	-	-	TRBJ1-6	TGCGCCAGCAGTGAGCGGAGGAGTAGTTCACCCCTCCACTTT	CASSERRSSSPLHF
TRBV11-1	TRBD1	-	TRBJ2-1	TGTGCCAGCAGCTGGGACAGGGGAGGCGAGCAGTTCTTC	CASSWDRGGEQFF
TRBV20-1	-	-	TRBJ2-1	TGCAGTTCCAGCCTTTACAATGAGCAGTTCTTC	CSSSLYNEQFF
TRBV30	TRBD1	-	TRBJ1-6	TGTGCCTGGAGTGTAGTTCAGGGGGCGGGTCGAAGTTCACCCCTCCACTTT	CAWSVVQGAGRSSPLHF
TRBV5-4	TRBD2	-	TRBJ2-5	TGTGCCAGCAGCATTGGTATAGCGGGAGGGGAGACCCAGTACTTC	CASSIGIAGGETQYF
TRBV4-1	TRBD2	-	TRBJ2-7	TGCGCCAGCAGCCAAGGGAGAAGCGGGATCTACGAGCAGTACTTC	CASSQGRSGIYEQYF
TRBV25-1	-	-	TRBJ2-1	TGTGCCAGCAGTGTAGGGAAGGGGACCCCCTACAATGAGCAGTTCTTC	CASSVGKGTPYNEQFF
TRBV4-3	-	-	TRBJ2-3	TGCGCCAGCAGCCAAGGGGTAAGCACCGGTACGCAGTATTTT	CASSQGVSTGTQYF
TRBV7-2	-	-	TRBJ1-5	TGTGCCAGCAGCTTAGCCTCCCGTACGAACCATCAGCCCCAGCATTTT	CASSLASRTNHQPQHF
TRBV6-6	-	-	TRBJ1-1	TGTGCCGGAAGGACAGTGAACACTGAAGCTTTCTTT	CAGRTVNTEAFF
TRBV5-4	TRBD2	-	TRBJ2-5	TGTGCCAGCAGCCCGGGGACTAGCGGGAGTGCAGAGACCCAGTACTTC	CASSPGTSGSAETQYF
TRBV11-2	-	-	TRBJ2-1	TGTGCCAGCAGCTCACGGGACACCTACAATGAGCAGTTCTTC	CASSSRDTYNEQFF
TRBV5-1	-	-	TRBJ2-7	TGCGCCAGCAGCTTAATAGGGTTTAGGGAATACGAGCAGTACTTC	CASSLIGFREYEQYF
TRBV4-1	TRBD1	-	TRBJ2-5	TGCGCCAGCAGCCAAGATAAGGCGGGGACAGGGGCAGAGACCCAGTACTTC	CASSQDKAGTGAETQYF
TRBV7-9	TRBD2	once	TRBJ2-1	TGTGCCAGCAGCCCGCCGCTAGCGGCTAAAGGGAATGAGCAGTTCTTC	CASSPPLAAKGNEQFF
TRBV7-3	-	-	TRBJ2-3	TGTGCCAGCAGCTTAAAGACGGGGGTGGGCACAGATACGCAGTATTTT	CASSLKTGVGTDTQYF
TRBV13	TRBD1	few	TRBJ2-7	TGTGCCAGCAGCCCCCCGGGACAGGGGTACGAGCAGTACTTC	CASSPPGQGYEQYF
TRBV29-1	TRBD1	-	TRBJ1-4	TGCAGCGGACAGGGAAATGAAAAACTGTTTTTT	CSGQGNEKLFF
TRBV5-1	-	-	TRBJ2-5	TGCGCCAGCACATTACAGTCCTGGGGGGAGACCCAGTACTTC	CASTLQSWGETQYF
TRBV5-6	-	-	TRBJ1-3	TGTGCCAGCAGCTTGGTTGAAACACAGGGAAACACCATATATTTT	CASSLVETQGNTIYF
TRBV5-1	-	-	TRBJ2-2	TGCGCCAGCAGCTCCAGGACTTACGACGGGGAGCTGTTTTTT	CASSSRTYDGELFF